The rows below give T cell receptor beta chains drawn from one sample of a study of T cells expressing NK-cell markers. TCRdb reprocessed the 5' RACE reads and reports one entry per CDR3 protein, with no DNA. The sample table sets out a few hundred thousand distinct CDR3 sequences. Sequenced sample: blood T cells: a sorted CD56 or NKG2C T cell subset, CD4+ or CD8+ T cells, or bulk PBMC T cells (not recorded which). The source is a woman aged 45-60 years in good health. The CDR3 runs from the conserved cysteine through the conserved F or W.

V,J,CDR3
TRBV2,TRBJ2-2,CASNPEGGTGELFF
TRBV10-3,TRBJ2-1,CAISGTGRGEQFF
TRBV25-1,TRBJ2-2,CASRDSPNTGELFF
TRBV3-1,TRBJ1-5,CASSQDQGLGQPQHF
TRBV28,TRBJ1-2,CASSSSPGQGAGYTF
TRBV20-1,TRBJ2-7,CSADRGLSYEQYF
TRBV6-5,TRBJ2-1,CASSYPPGGEQFF
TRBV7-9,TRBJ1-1,CASSLAWSGGEAFF
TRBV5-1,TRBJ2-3,CASSLAPDRSRDTQYF
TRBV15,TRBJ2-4,CATSRSVRVAENIQYF
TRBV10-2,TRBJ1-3,CASSRIGQATKNTIYF
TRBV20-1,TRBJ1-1,CSAQRSGGTEAFF
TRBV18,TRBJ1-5,CASSPDRVRQPQHF
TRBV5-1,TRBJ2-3,CASRGMTDTQYF
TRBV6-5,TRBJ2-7,CASSYASGSTEQYF
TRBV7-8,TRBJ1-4,CASSRTGEEEKLFF
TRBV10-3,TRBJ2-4,CAIRDIAKNIQYF
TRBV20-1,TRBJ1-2,CSASPGPDGYTF
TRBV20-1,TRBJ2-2,CSAIKQEHTGELFF
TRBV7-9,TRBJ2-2,CASSLRLNTGELFF
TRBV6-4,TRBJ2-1,CASSETAGGYNEQFF
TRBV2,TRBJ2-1,CASSDGTSSNEQFF
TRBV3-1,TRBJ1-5,CASSQGVVYNQPQHF
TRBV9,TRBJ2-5,CASSSGLAEETQYF
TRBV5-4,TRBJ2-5,CASSQVGDAGGPGGTQYF
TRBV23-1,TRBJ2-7,CASSQSNGLIFDEQYF